The rows below give T cell receptor beta chains drawn from one sample of a study of T-cell memory formation after mild COVID-19. From the 5' RACE reads, TCRdb called clonotypes with MiXCR, one entry per CDR3 protein. The sample comprises some 600,000 distinct CDR3 sequences, 15% to 20% of which are singletons, and 8.1% rests with the top ten. Sequenced material: PBMCs or a T cell subset sorted from them (not recorded which). These receptors were taken from an adult woman who had mild COVID-19 (a few samples of this study predate the infection). Cell type and time point are not known. CDR3s include the opening cysteine and the closing phenylalanine or tryptophan. A D gene is named only where the DNA matches it firmly. Only part of the rows carry a size: once, few, many, or a class if the clone is expanded.

CDR3 length: 15; clone size: -; V gene: TRBV3-1; J gene: TRBJ1-2; D gene: -; CDR3 protein: CASSLRATPYYGYTF; CDR3 DNA: TGTGCCAGCAGTCTCCGGGCTACCCCATACTATGGCTACACCTTC
CDR3 length: 15; clone size: few; V gene: TRBV5-1; J gene: TRBJ1-2; D gene: TRBD1; CDR3 protein: CASSLGDRAMEGYTF; CDR3 DNA: TGCGCCAGCAGCTTGGGGGACAGGGCCATGGAAGGCTACACCTTC
CDR3 length: 14; clone size: few; V gene: TRBV5-1; J gene: TRBJ2-1; D gene: TRBD1; CDR3 protein: CASSLQTGGTEQFF; CDR3 DNA: TGCGCCAGCAGCTTGCAGACAGGGGGCACTGAGCAGTTCTTC
CDR3 length: 14; clone size: -; V gene: TRBV12-3/TRBV12-4; J gene: TRBJ1-2; D gene: -; CDR3 protein: CASSLGVSNYGYTF; CDR3 DNA: TGTGCCAGCAGTTTGGGGGTTTCCAACTATGGCTACACCTTC
CDR3 length: 14; clone size: few; V gene: TRBV7-9; J gene: TRBJ1-1; D gene: -; CDR3 protein: CASSLGGVAGEAFF; CDR3 DNA: TGTGCCAGCAGCTTAGGGGGGGTTGCGGGAGAAGCTTTCTTT
CDR3 length: 20; clone size: -; V gene: TRBV9; J gene: TRBJ2-2; D gene: TRBD2; CDR3 protein: CASSVSRLGASGTGTGELFF; CDR3 DNA: TGTGCCAGCAGCGTATCTCGGCTCGGGGCTAGCGGTACTGGGACCGGGGAGCTGTTTTTT
CDR3 length: 16; clone size: few; V gene: TRBV7-9; J gene: TRBJ1-1; D gene: -; CDR3 protein: CASSKGGRARVTEAFF; CDR3 DNA: TGTGCCAGCAGCAAAGGTGGGAGGGCGCGGGTCACTGAAGCTTTCTTT
CDR3 length: 14; clone size: few; V gene: TRBV20-1; J gene: TRBJ2-1; D gene: -; CDR3 protein: CTAITGRTYNEQFF; CDR3 DNA: TGCACCGCCATAACAGGCCGCACCTACAATGAGCAGTTCTTC
CDR3 length: 12; clone size: -; V gene: TRBV29-1; J gene: TRBJ1-1; D gene: -; CDR3 protein: CSVESQPTEAFF; CDR3 DNA: TGCAGCGTTGAAAGTCAACCCACTGAAGCTTTCTTT
CDR3 length: 16; clone size: -; V gene: TRBV6-2/TRBV6-3; J gene: TRBJ2-3; D gene: TRBD2; CDR3 protein: CASTPPTSGSGDTQYF; CDR3 DNA: TGTGCCAGCACTCCACCGACTAGCGGGAGCGGTGATACGCAGTATTTT
CDR3 length: 13; clone size: -; V gene: TRBV5-5; J gene: TRBJ1-2; D gene: -; CDR3 protein: CASSFGGAKGYTF; CDR3 DNA: TGTGCCAGCAGCTTCGGGGGGGCGAAGGGCTACACCTTC
CDR3 length: 16; clone size: -; V gene: TRBV18; J gene: TRBJ2-5; D gene: TRBD2; CDR3 protein: CASSRTGGGWQETQYF; CDR3 DNA: TGTGCCAGCTCACGGACGGGGGGAGGTTGGCAAGAGACCCAGTACTTC
CDR3 length: 18; clone size: -; V gene: TRBV5-4; J gene: TRBJ1-6; D gene: TRBD1; CDR3 protein: CASSLNAGQGNYNSPLHF; CDR3 DNA: TGTGCCAGCAGCTTGAATGCCGGACAGGGAAACTATAATTCACCCCTCCACTTT
CDR3 length: 14; clone size: many; V gene: TRBV5-1; J gene: TRBJ2-1; D gene: -; CDR3 protein: CASSLGQGASEQFF; CDR3 DNA: TGCGCCAGCAGCTTGGGCCAGGGTGCCAGTGAGCAGTTCTTC
CDR3 length: 16; clone size: -; V gene: TRBV7-8; J gene: TRBJ1-1; D gene: -; CDR3 protein: CASSLATWGQNTEAFF; CDR3 DNA: TGTGCCAGCAGCTTAGCGACCTGGGGACAGAACACTGAAGCTTTCTTT
CDR3 length: 16; clone size: few; V gene: TRBV20-1; J gene: TRBJ2-3; D gene: TRBD2; CDR3 protein: CSARDSLAGAADTQYF; CDR3 DNA: TGCAGTGCTAGAGATTCCCTAGCGGGGGCCGCAGATACGCAGTATTTT
CDR3 length: 13; clone size: many; V gene: TRBV6-1; J gene: TRBJ2-2; D gene: -; CDR3 protein: CATLRLEAGELFF; CDR3 DNA: TGTGCCACCCTCCGGCTAGAGGCCGGGGAGCTGTTTTTT
CDR3 length: 11; clone size: many; V gene: TRBV10-3; J gene: TRBJ2-3; D gene: -; CDR3 protein: CAISDGYTQYF; CDR3 DNA: TGTGCCATCAGTGACGGGTATACGCAGTATTTT
CDR3 length: 15; clone size: -; V gene: TRBV6-1; J gene: TRBJ2-1; D gene: TRBD1; CDR3 protein: CASLRLGTVSNEQFF; CDR3 DNA: TGTGCCAGCCTCAGGTTAGGGACAGTTAGCAATGAGCAGTTCTTC
CDR3 length: 11; clone size: -; V gene: TRBV29-1; J gene: TRBJ1-1; D gene: -; CDR3 protein: CSVMGVAEAFF; CDR3 DNA: TGCAGCGTGATGGGGGTCGCTGAAGCTTTCTTT
CDR3 length: 15; clone size: -; V gene: TRBV5-1; J gene: TRBJ1-2; D gene: -; CDR3 protein: CASSYNRGLNYGYTF; CDR3 DNA: TGCGCCAGCAGCTACAATCGGGGACTAAACTATGGCTACACCTTC
CDR3 length: 16; clone size: many; V gene: TRBV7-9; J gene: TRBJ2-2; D gene: TRBD2; CDR3 protein: CASSPRTSGNTGELFF; CDR3 DNA: TGTGCCAGCAGCCCACGGACTAGCGGGAACACCGGGGAGCTGTTTTTT
CDR3 length: 14; clone size: -; V gene: TRBV7-8; J gene: TRBJ2-5; D gene: -; CDR3 protein: CASSLERNQETQYF; CDR3 DNA: TGTGCCAGCAGCTTAGAGAGGAACCAAGAGACCCAGTACTTC
CDR3 length: 16; clone size: -; V gene: TRBV7-8; J gene: TRBJ2-1; D gene: TRBD2; CDR3 protein: CASSQRTSGRDWEQFF; CDR3 DNA: TGTGCCAGCAGCCAAAGGACTAGCGGGAGGGATTGGGAGCAGTTCTTC
CDR3 length: 16; clone size: -; V gene: TRBV5-1; J gene: TRBJ2-3; D gene: -; CDR3 protein: CASSLAETLSTDTQYF; CDR3 DNA: TGCGCCAGCAGCTTGGCCGAGACTTTAAGCACAGATACGCAGTATTTT
CDR3 length: 15; clone size: few; V gene: TRBV5-5; J gene: TRBJ2-1; D gene: TRBD2; CDR3 protein: CASSFLAGGRNEQFF; CDR3 DNA: TGTGCCAGCAGCTTCCTAGCGGGAGGCCGTAATGAGCAGTTCTTC
CDR3 length: 15; clone size: -; V gene: TRBV27; J gene: TRBJ2-7; D gene: -; CDR3 protein: CASSLSSRGDYEQYF; CDR3 DNA: TGTGCCAGCAGTTTATCTAGCAGAGGAGACTACGAGCAGTACTTC
CDR3 length: 14; clone size: many; V gene: TRBV12-3/TRBV12-4; J gene: TRBJ2-5; D gene: TRBD1; CDR3 protein: CASTLTGLQETQYF; CDR3 DNA: TGTGCCAGCACCCTGACAGGGCTGCAAGAGACCCAGTACTTC
CDR3 length: 16; clone size: -; V gene: TRBV6-2/TRBV6-3; J gene: TRBJ2-1; D gene: TRBD2; CDR3 protein: CASSYPPHRTRHEQFF; CDR3 DNA: TGTGCCAGCAGTTACCCCCCACACCGGACTAGACATGAGCAGTTCTTC
CDR3 length: 14; clone size: -; V gene: TRBV2; J gene: TRBJ2-7; D gene: -; CDR3 protein: CASRGGGQSYEQYF; CDR3 DNA: TGTGCCAGCAGGGGGGGTGGACAGTCTTACGAGCAGTACTTC
CDR3 length: 15; clone size: few; V gene: TRBV5-1; J gene: TRBJ2-2; D gene: TRBD1; CDR3 protein: CASSSVGQSTGELFF; CDR3 DNA: TGCGCCAGCAGCTCGGTGGGACAGTCCACCGGGGAGCTGTTTTTT
CDR3 length: 14; clone size: few; V gene: TRBV12-3/TRBV12-4; J gene: TRBJ1-2; D gene: -; CDR3 protein: CASSFFGPNYGYTF; CDR3 DNA: TGTGCCAGCAGTTTCTTTGGGCCTAACTATGGCTACACCTTC
CDR3 length: 15; clone size: -; V gene: TRBV7-2; J gene: TRBJ1-6; D gene: TRBD1; CDR3 protein: CASSLGWTGVSPLHF; CDR3 DNA: TGTGCCAGCAGCTTAGGGTGGACAGGGGTTTCACCCCTCCACTTT
CDR3 length: 16; clone size: -; V gene: TRBV7-2; J gene: TRBJ2-7; D gene: TRBD2; CDR3 protein: CASSTHFLGLVGEQYF; CDR3 DNA: TGTGCCAGCAGCACGCACTTCCTTGGACTAGTGGGCGAGCAGTACTTC
CDR3 length: 15; clone size: -; V gene: TRBV6-1; J gene: TRBJ2-3; D gene: TRBD2; CDR3 protein: CASTRAGGSTDTQYF; CDR3 DNA: TGTGCCAGCACCCGAGCGGGGGGGAGCACAGATACGCAGTATTTT
CDR3 length: 15; clone size: -; V gene: TRBV29-1; J gene: TRBJ2-5; D gene: -; CDR3 protein: CSVASGTLARGTQYF; CDR3 DNA: TGCAGCGTTGCGTCCGGGACGTTGGCACGGGGGACCCAGTACTTC
CDR3 length: 13; clone size: -; V gene: TRBV13; J gene: TRBJ1-2; D gene: TRBD1; CDR3 protein: CASSTDRGYGYTF; CDR3 DNA: TGTGCCAGCAGCACGGACAGGGGCTATGGCTACACCTTC
CDR3 length: 18; clone size: few; V gene: TRBV15; J gene: TRBJ2-7; D gene: TRBD1; CDR3 protein: CATSRGRLGQSTRNEQYF; CDR3 DNA: TGTGCCACCAGCAGAGGAAGGTTGGGACAGTCCACCCGCAACGAGCAGTACTTC
CDR3 length: 16; clone size: -; V gene: TRBV5-1; J gene: TRBJ1-3; D gene: TRBD1; CDR3 protein: CASSLTDRDTGNTIYF; CDR3 DNA: TGCGCCAGCAGCTTAACCGACAGGGATACCGGAAACACCATATATTTT
CDR3 length: 14; clone size: few; V gene: TRBV4-1; J gene: TRBJ1-2; D gene: -; CDR3 protein: CASSPLWGSYGYNF; CDR3 DNA: TGCGCCAGCAGCCCTCTTTGGGGAAGCTATGGCTACAACTTC
CDR3 length: 18; clone size: few; V gene: TRBV6-5; J gene: TRBJ1-4; D gene: TRBD1; CDR3 protein: CASSPGTGTDATNEKLFF; CDR3 DNA: TGTGCCAGCAGTCCCGGGACAGGGACCGATGCAACTAATGAAAAACTGTTTTTT
CDR3 length: 17; clone size: few; V gene: TRBV7-2; J gene: TRBJ2-3; D gene: TRBD2; CDR3 protein: CASSPQRLAGARDTQYF; CDR3 DNA: TGTGCCAGCAGCCCCCAACGACTAGCGGGGGCCCGGGATACGCAGTATTTT
CDR3 length: 15; clone size: many; V gene: TRBV29-1; J gene: TRBJ2-1; D gene: TRBD2; CDR3 protein: CSVLAEVSSYNEQFF; CDR3 DNA: TGCAGCGTTCTAGCGGAAGTAAGCTCCTACAATGAGCAGTTCTTC
CDR3 length: 17; clone size: few; V gene: TRBV7-7; J gene: TRBJ1-3; D gene: -; CDR3 protein: CASSATSGDLSENTIYF; CDR3 DNA: TGTGCTAGCAGCGCCACAAGCGGGGATCTGTCTGAAAACACCATATATTTT
CDR3 length: 14; clone size: few; V gene: TRBV12-3/TRBV12-4; J gene: TRBJ2-3; D gene: TRBD1; CDR3 protein: CATSLRGPTDTQYF; CDR3 DNA: TGTGCCACCTCCCTGAGGGGGCCCACAGATACGCAGTATTTT
CDR3 length: 15; clone size: few; V gene: TRBV24-1; J gene: TRBJ1-5; D gene: -; CDR3 protein: CATSDRTVSNQPQHF; CDR3 DNA: TGTGCCACCAGTGATCGGACGGTGAGCAATCAGCCCCAGCATTTT
CDR3 length: 15; clone size: -; V gene: TRBV12-3/TRBV12-4; J gene: TRBJ2-2; D gene: -; CDR3 protein: CASSQLGVGPWELFF; CDR3 DNA: TGTGCCAGCAGTCAATTGGGCGTGGGGCCCTGGGAGCTGTTTTTT
CDR3 length: 15; clone size: -; V gene: TRBV6-5; J gene: TRBJ2-7; D gene: TRBD1; CDR3 protein: CASSYRDRGLFEQYF; CDR3 DNA: TGTGCCAGCAGCTACCGGGACAGGGGGCTTTTCGAGCAGTACTTC
CDR3 length: 12; clone size: few; V gene: TRBV30; J gene: TRBJ2-3; D gene: -; CDR3 protein: CAWSARSYTQYF; CDR3 DNA: TGTGCCTGGAGTGCCAGGAGCTATACGCAGTATTTT
CDR3 length: 14; clone size: -; V gene: TRBV5-1; J gene: TRBJ1-1; D gene: -; CDR3 protein: CASSLDRVYTEAFF; CDR3 DNA: TGCGCCAGCAGCTTGGACAGGGTGTACACTGAAGCTTTCTTT
CDR3 length: 13; clone size: -; V gene: TRBV29-1; J gene: TRBJ2-1; D gene: -; CDR3 protein: CSVVRGLDNEQFF; CDR3 DNA: TGCAGCGTTGTAAGGGGTCTTGACAATGAGCAGTTCTTC
CDR3 length: 14; clone size: many; V gene: TRBV7-9; J gene: TRBJ1-2; D gene: TRBD1; CDR3 protein: CASSFGDRANGYTF; CDR3 DNA: TGTGCCAGCAGCTTCGGGGACAGGGCGAATGGCTACACCTTC
CDR3 length: 15; clone size: few; V gene: TRBV7-9; J gene: TRBJ2-2; D gene: -; CDR3 protein: CASSFGFLNTGELFF; CDR3 DNA: TGTGCCAGCAGCTTTGGATTCTTGAACACCGGGGAGCTGTTTTTT
CDR3 length: 13; clone size: many; V gene: TRBV5-1; J gene: TRBJ1-1; D gene: -; CDR3 protein: CASSLRVNTEAFF; CDR3 DNA: TGTGCCAGCAGTTTAAGAGTGAACACTGAAGCTTTCTTT